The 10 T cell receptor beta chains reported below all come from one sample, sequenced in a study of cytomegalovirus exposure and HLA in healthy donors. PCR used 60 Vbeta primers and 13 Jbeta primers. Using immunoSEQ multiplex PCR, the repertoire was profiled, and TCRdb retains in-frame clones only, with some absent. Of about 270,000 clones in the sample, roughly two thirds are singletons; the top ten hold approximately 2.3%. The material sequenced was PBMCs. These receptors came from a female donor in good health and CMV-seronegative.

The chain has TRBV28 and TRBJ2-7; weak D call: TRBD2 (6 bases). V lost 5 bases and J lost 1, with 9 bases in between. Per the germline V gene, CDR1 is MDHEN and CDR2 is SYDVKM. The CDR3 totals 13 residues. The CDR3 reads CASSTRGSYEQYF. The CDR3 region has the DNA TGTGCCAGCAGTACACGGGGGTCCTACGAGCAGTACTTC.

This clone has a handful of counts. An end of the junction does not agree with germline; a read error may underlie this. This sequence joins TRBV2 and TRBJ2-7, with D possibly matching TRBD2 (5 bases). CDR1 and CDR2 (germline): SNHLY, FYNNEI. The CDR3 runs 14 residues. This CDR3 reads CASTLARLGRDLNF. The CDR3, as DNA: TGTGCCAGCACCCTAGCACGGCTAGGCCGGGATTTGAACTTC.

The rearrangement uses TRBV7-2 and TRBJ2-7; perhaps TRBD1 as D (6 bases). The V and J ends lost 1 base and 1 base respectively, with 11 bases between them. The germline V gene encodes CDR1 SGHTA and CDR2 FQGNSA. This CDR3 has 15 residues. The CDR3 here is CASSLGGLWSYEQYF. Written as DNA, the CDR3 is TGTGCCAGCAGCTTAGGGGGGCTCTGGTCCTACGAGCAGTACTTC.

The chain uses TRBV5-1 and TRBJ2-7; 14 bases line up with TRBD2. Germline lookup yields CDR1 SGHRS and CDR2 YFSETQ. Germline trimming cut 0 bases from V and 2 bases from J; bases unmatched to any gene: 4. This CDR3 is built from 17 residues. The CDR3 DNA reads TGCGCCAGCAGCTTGGCAGGACTAGCGGGAGGTGCCTACGAGCAGTACTTC. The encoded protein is CASSLAGLAGGAYEQYF.

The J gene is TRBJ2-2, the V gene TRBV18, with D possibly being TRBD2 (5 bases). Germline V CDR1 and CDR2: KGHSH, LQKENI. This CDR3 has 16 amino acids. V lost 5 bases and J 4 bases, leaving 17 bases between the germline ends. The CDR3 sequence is CASSSGGSRATGELFF. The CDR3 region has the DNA TGTGCCAGCTCATCCGGAGGTAGCCGAGCCACCGGGGAGCTGTTTTTT. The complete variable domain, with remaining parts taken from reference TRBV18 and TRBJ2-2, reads NAGVMQNPRHLVRRRGQEARLRCSPMKGHSHVYWYRQLPEEGLKFMVYLQKENIIDESGMPKERFSAEFPKEGPSILRIQQVVRGDSAAYFCASSSGGSRATGELFFGEGSRLTVL.

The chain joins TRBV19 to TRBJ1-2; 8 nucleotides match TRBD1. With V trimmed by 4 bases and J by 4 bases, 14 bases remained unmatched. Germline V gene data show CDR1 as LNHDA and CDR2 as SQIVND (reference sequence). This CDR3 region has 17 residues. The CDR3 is CASSTGTGLQGAYGYTF. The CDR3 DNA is TGTGCCAGTAGTACCGGGACAGGTCTTCAGGGAGCCTATGGCTACACCTTC.

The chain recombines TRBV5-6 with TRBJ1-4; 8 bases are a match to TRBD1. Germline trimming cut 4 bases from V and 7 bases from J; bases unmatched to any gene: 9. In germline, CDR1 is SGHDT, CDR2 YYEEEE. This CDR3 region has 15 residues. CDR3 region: CASSGAGGRGEKLFF. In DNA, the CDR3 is TGTGCCAGCAGCGGAGCAGGGGGCAGGGGTGAAAAACTGTTTTTT.

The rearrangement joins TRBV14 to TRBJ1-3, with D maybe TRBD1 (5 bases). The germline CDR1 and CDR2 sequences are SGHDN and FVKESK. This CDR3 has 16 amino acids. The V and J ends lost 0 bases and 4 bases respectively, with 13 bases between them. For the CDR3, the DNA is TGTGCCAGCAGCCAAGATCTTGTAGGGGTCGGAAACACCATATATTTT. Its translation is CASSQDLVGVGNTIYF.

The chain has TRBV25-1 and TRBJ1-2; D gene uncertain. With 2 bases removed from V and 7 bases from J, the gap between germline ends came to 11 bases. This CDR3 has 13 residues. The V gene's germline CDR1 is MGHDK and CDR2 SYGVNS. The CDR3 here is CASSENNRGGYTF. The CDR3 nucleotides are TGTGCCAGCAGTGAAAATAATAGAGGTGGCTACACCTTC.

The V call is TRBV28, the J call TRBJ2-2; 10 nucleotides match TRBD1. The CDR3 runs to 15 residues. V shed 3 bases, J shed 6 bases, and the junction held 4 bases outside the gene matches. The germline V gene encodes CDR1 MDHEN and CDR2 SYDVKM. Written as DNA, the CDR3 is TGTGCCAGCAGTTTGACAGGGGGCCCATCCGGGGAGCTGTTTTTT. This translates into CASSLTGGPSGELFF.